A selection of T cell receptor beta chains follows, all from one sample in a study of CD8 T cells in Susac syndrome. Using its own MiXCR run on the immunoSEQ multiplex PCR reads, TCRdb lists one record per CDR3 protein. The table includes 100,000 to 150,000 distinct CDR3 sequences, around 92% detected once. Specimen: CD4+ T cells from PBMCs. The origin of the receptors is a human donor with multiple sclerosis. Both conserved end residues are part of each CDR3. The order of the fields is J gene, V gene, D gene, clone size, CDR3 protein, CDR3 DNA. The D gene is left open where the match is weak. Not all rows give a size; the values are once, few, many and, for expanded clones, a class.

TRBJ1-1	TRBV20-1	.	once	CSAGPDGRTEAFF	TGCAGTGCCGGTCCCGACGGTCGCACTGAAGCTTTCTTT
TRBJ2-7	TRBV5-1	.	.	CASSSARSYEQYF	TGCGCCAGCAGCTCAGCAAGGTCCTACGAGCAGTACTTC
TRBJ1-4	TRBV30	.	.	CAWSLTGNEKLFF	TGTGCCTGGAGTTTGACGGGTAATGAAAAACTGTTTTTT
TRBJ2-3	TRBV7-2	.	.	CASSRRGLQDTQYF	TGTGCCAGCAGCCGCCGGGGCCTCCAGGATACGCAGTATTTT
TRBJ2-7	TRBV29-1	TRBD1	.	CSVGKTGLGEQYF	TGCAGCGTCGGAAAGACAGGGTTAGGTGAGCAGTACTTC
TRBJ2-4	TRBV20-1	.	.	CSASQGLGKNIQYF	TGCAGTGCTAGTCAGGGGCTAGGCAAAAACATTCAGTACTTC
TRBJ1-1	TRBV29-1	.	once	CSVGGRQNTEAFF	TGCAGCGTTGGGGGCAGACAGAACACTGAAGCTTTCTTT
TRBJ1-6	TRBV14	.	.	CASSQESHQPLHF	TGTGCCAGCAGCCAAGAATCCCATCAACCCCTCCACTTT
TRBJ1-1	TRBV18	.	.	CASSPQEDTEAFF	TGTGCCAGCTCACCACAGGAGGACACTGAAGCTTTCTTT
TRBJ1-4	TRBV5-4	.	.	CASSLGWTNEKLFF	TGTGCCAGCAGCTTGGGATGGACTAATGAAAAACTGTTTTTT
TRBJ1-4	TRBV7-9	.	.	CASSLQTANEKLFF	TGTGCCAGCAGCTTACAGACGGCGAATGAAAAACTGTTTTTT
TRBJ1-4	TRBV14	.	.	CASSQSFGASTNEKLFF	TGTGCCAGCAGCCAATCTTTCGGGGCCTCAACTAATGAAAAACTGTTTTTT
TRBJ1-2	TRBV19	TRBD1	.	CARPGQAPNYGYTF	TGTGCCAGGCCAGGACAGGCTCCTAACTATGGCTACACCTTC
TRBJ2-2	TRBV6-2/TRBV6-3	.	.	CAGSFWSTGELFF	TGTGCCGGAAGTTTCTGGAGCACCGGGGAGCTGTTTTTT
TRBJ1-5	TRBV29-1	.	.	CSVSITGRAQHF	TGCAGCGTTTCTATTACAGGGAGAGCCCAGCATTTT
TRBJ1-1	TRBV15	TRBD1	.	CATSRGDRASEAFF	TGTGCCACCAGCAGAGGGGACAGGGCTTCTGAAGCTTTCTTT
TRBJ2-5	TRBV5-1	TRBD1	.	CASSRTGTVQETQYF	TGCGCCAGCAGCCGCACCGGGACAGTACAAGAGACCCAGTACTTC
TRBJ2-7	TRBV2	TRBD1	.	CASSATGGSEQYF	TGTGCCAGCAGTGCGACAGGGGGCTCCGAGCAGTACTTC
TRBJ2-3	TRBV6-2/TRBV6-3	TRBD1	.	CASSPWQGAVSTDTQYF	TGTGCCAGCAGTCCTTGGCAGGGGGCAGTAAGCACAGATACGCAGTATTTT
TRBJ2-5	TRBV5-6	.	.	CASSLGGGAETQYF	TGTGCCAGCAGCTTGGGGGGCGGGGCAGAGACCCAGTACTTC
TRBJ1-1	TRBV29-1	.	once	CSVEPGGTEAFF	TGCAGCGTTGAACCGGGTGGCACTGAAGCTTTCTTT
TRBJ1-6	TRBV6-1	TRBD1	.	CASTRETGQGYSPLHF	TGTGCCAGCACCAGAGAAACGGGACAGGGCTATTCACCCCTCCACTTT
TRBJ2-5	TRBV11-3	.	once	CASSLDRAETQYF	TGTGCCAGCAGCTTAGACAGGGCAGAGACCCAGTACTTC
TRBJ2-5	TRBV6-5	TRBD1	.	CASSHDRGWAETQYF	TGTGCCAGCAGTCACGACAGGGGATGGGCAGAGACCCAGTACTTC
TRBJ1-5	TRBV12-3/TRBV12-4	.	.	CASSWDVGNQPQHF	TGTGCCAGCAGCTGGGACGTTGGCAATCAGCCCCAGCATTTT
TRBJ1-5	TRBV6-2/TRBV6-3	.	.	CASSYDYQQPQHF	TGTGCCAGCAGTTACGACTACCAGCAGCCCCAGCATTTT